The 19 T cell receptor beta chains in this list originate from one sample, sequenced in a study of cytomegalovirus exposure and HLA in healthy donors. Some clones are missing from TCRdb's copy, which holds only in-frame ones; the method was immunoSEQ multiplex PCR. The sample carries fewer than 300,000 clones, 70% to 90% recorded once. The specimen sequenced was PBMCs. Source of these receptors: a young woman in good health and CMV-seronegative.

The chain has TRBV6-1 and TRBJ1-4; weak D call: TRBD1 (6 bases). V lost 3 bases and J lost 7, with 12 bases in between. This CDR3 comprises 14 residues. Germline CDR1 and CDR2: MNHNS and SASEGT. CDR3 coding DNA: TGTGCCAGCAGTGACCCAAGGGGGGGTGAAAAACTGTTTTTT. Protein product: CASSDPRGGEKLFF.

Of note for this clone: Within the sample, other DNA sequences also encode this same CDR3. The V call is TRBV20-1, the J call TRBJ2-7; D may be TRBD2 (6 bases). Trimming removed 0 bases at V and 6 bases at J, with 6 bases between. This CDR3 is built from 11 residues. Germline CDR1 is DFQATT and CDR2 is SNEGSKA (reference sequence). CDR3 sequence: CSARDSGEQYF. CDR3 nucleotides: TGCAGTGCTAGAGATAGCGGCGAGCAGTACTTC.

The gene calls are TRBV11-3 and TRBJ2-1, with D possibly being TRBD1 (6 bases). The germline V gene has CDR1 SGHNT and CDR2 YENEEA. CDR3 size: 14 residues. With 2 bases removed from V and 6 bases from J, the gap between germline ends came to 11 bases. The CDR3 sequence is CASSLRGTTNEQFF. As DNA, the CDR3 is TGTGCCAGCAGCTTAAGAGGGACAACCAATGAGCAGTTCTTC.

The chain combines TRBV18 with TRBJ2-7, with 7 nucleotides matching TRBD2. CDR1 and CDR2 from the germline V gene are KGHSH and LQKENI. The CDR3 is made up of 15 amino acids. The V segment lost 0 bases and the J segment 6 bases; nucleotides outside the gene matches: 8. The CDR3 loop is CASSPPSMGGGEQYF. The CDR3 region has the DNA TGTGCCAGCTCACCACCGTCCATGGGGGGGGGCGAGCAGTACTTC.

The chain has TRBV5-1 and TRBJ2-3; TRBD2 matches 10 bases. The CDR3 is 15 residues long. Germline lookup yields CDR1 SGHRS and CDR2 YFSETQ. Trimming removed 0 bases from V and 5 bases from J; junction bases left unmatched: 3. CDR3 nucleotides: TGCGCCAGCAGCTTGGAGGGGACTAGCGTAGATACGCAGTATTTT. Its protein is CASSLEGTSVDTQYF. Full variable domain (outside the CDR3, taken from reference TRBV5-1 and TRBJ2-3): KAGVTQTPRYLIKTRGQQVTLSCSPISGHRSVSWYQQTPGQGLQFLFEYFSETQRNKGNFPGRFSGRQFSNSRSEMNVSTLELGDSALYLCASSLEGTSVDTQYFGPGTRLTVL.

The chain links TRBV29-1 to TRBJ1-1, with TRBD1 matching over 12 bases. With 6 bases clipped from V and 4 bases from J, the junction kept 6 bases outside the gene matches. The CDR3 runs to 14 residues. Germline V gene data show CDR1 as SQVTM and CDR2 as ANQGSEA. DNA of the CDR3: TGCAGCGTGGGGACAGGGGGCCGGAGCACTGAAGCTTTCTTT. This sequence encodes CSVGTGGRSTEAFF.

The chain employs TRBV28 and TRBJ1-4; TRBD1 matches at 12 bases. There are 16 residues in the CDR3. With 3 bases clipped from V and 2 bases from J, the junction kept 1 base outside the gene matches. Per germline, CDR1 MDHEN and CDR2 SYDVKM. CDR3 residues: CASSFGTGGTNEKLFF. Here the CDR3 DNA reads TGTGCCAGCAGTTTCGGGACAGGGGGCACTAATGAAAAACTGTTTTTT.

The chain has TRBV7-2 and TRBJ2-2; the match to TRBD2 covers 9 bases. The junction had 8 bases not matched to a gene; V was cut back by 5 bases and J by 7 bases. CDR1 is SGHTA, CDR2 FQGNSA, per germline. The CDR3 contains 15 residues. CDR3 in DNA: TGTGCCAGCAGCCCCACGGGACTAGCTGACGGGGAGCTGTTTTTT. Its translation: CASSPTGLADGELFF.

CDR3: CASSSEVIRVSNTGELFF. DNA for the CDR3: TGTGCCAGCAGCTCGGAGGTAATCAGAGTGTCGAACACCGGGGAGCTGTTTTTT. The chain employs TRBV12-1 and TRBJ2-2; TRBD2 is taken as the D call from the table, unchecked against the DNA. TRBV12-1 is a documented pseudogene. The CDR3 contains 18 residues.

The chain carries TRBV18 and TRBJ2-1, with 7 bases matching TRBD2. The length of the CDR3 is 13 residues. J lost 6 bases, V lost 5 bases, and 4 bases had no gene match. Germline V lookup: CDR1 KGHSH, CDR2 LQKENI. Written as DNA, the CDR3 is TGTGCCAGCTCAACGACTAGCAGCAATGAGCAGTTCTTC. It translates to CASSTTSSNEQFF.

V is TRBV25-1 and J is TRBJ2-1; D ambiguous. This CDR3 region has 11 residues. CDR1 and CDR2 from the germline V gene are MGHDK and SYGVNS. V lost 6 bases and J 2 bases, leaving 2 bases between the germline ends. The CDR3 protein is CASSAYNEQFF. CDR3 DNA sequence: TGTGCCAGCAGCGCCTACAATGAGCAGTTCTTC.

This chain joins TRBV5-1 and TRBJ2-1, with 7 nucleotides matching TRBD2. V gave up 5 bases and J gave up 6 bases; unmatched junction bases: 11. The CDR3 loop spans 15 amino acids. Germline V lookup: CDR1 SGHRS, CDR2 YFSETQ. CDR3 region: CASRGAGLLGNEQFF. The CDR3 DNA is TGCGCCAGCAGAGGAGCGGGGCTACTGGGCAATGAGCAGTTCTTC. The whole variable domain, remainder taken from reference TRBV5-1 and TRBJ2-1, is KAGVTQTPRYLIKTRGQQVTLSCSPISGHRSVSWYQQTPGQGLQFLFEYFSETQRNKGNFPGRFSGRQFSNSRSEMNVSTLELGDSALYLCASRGAGLLGNEQFFGPGTRLTVL.

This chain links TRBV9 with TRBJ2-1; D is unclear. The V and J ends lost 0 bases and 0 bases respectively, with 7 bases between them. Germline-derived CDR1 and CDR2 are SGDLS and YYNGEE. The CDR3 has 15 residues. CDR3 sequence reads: CASSVDSNSYNEQFF. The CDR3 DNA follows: TGTGCCAGCAGCGTAGACAGCAACTCCTACAATGAGCAGTTCTTC. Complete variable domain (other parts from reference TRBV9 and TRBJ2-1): DSGVTQTPKHLITATGQRVTLRCSPRSGDLSVYWYQQSLDQGLQFLIQYYNGEERAKGNILERFSAQQFPDLHSELNLSSLELGDSALYFCASSVDSNSYNEQFFGPGTRLTVL.

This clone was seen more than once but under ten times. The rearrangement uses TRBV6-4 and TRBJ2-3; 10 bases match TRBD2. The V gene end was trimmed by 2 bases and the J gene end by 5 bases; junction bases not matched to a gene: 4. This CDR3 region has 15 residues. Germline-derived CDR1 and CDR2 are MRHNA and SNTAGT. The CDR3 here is CASSDLAGDLDTQYF. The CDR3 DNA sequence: TGTGCCAGCAGTGACCTAGCGGGAGATTTAGATACGCAGTATTTT.

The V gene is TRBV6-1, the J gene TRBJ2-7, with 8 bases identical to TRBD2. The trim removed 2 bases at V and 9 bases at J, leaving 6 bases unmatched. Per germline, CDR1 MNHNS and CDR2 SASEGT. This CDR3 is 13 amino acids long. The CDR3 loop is CASSESRGGGQYF. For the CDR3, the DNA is TGTGCCAGCAGTGAAAGTCGGGGGGGCGGGCAGTACTTC.

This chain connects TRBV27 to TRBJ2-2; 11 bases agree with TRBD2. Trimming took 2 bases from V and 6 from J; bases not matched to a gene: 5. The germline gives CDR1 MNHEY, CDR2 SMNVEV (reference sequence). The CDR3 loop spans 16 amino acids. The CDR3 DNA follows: TGTGCCAGCAGTTTACCCCGGACTAGCGGGCCCGGGGAGCTGTTTTTT. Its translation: CASSLPRTSGPGELFF.

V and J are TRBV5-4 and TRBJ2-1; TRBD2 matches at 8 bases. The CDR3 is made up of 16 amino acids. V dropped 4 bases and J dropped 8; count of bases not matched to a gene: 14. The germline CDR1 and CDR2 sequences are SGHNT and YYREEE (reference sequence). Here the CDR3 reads CASSHPGGEGIDEQFF. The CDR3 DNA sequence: TGTGCCAGCAGCCACCCCGGGGGGGAGGGGATCGATGAGCAGTTCTTC.

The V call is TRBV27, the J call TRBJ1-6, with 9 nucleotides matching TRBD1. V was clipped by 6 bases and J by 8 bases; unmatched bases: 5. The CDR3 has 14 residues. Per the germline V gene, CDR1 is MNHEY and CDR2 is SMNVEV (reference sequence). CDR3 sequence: CASRPGQGDSPLHF. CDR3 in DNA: TGTGCCAGCAGGCCGGGACAGGGAGATTCACCCCTCCACTTT.

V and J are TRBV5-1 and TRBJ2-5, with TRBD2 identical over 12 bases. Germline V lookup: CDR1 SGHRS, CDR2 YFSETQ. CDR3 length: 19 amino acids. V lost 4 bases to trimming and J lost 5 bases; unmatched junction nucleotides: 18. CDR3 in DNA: TGCGCCAGCAGCCGCATCCATCCTAGCGGGAGGGCTCAGGCGGAGACCCAGTACTTC. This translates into CASSRIHPSGRAQAETQYF.